This T cell receptor beta chain is drawn from a study of metastatic and nonmetastatic thyroid tumors. Overall study: Repertoire comparison spanned blood and tumor or nodule tissue of malignant and benign thyroid patients.

No treatment had been given to any patient before thyroid surgery. This clone has at least ten counts. Its antigen is unidentified. CDR1 MDHEN and CDR2 SYDVKM come from the germline V gene. The length of the CDR3 is 16 residues. Trimming took 3 bases from V and 11 from J, leaving 25 bases between them. Study results and limitations: In blood and tumor, TCR beta diversity was reportedly significantly higher in malignant thyroid tumors than in benign nodules.

In the authors' workflow: The distant-metastasis classifier for papillary thyroid cancer was built from CDR3 differences across clinicopathological groups. TCRdb reanalyzed the PCR reads with MiXCR. TCRdb, rather than the study authors, made the V and J calls. The table includes tens of thousands of clones, around 17% detected once. This receptor was obtained from a female donor with papillary thyroid cancer or a benign thyroid nodule (not recorded which). Some clones in this sample may be carry-over from other donors' samples. Material for sequencing was tumor tissue. This chain links TRBV28 with TRBJ1-1, with a tentative D call TRBD1 (6 bases). This CDR3 is CASSFDIRGVPTDAFF. DNA of the CDR3: TGTGCCAGCAGTTTCGATATAAGGGGGGTCCCAACCGACGCTTTCTTT. Combining the CDR3 with reference TRBV28 and TRBJ1-1 gives the whole variable domain DVKVTQSSRYLVKRTGEKVFLECVQDMDHENMFWYRQDPGLGLRLIYFSYDVKMKEKGDIPEGYSVSREKKERFSLILESASTNQTSMYLCASSFDIRGVPTDAFFGQGTRLTVV.